This T cell receptor (beta chain) was sequenced in a study of siplizumab effects on memory and regulatory T cells. Study outcomes and limitations: Of the alloreactive clones, only a minor fraction mapped to unstimulated subsets. Suppressive function of proliferating Tregs from siplizumab cultures was not confirmed.

As concerns this clone: The target antigen is unknown.

The V gene's germline CDR1 is LGHNA and CDR2 YNFKEQ. The CDR3 spans 16 residues. V was trimmed by 0 bases and J by 4 bases, leaving 13 bases between them. Sequenced by immunoSEQ multiplex PCR; TCRdb stores in-frame clones only, minus some. In the table there are some 97,000 clones, about 90% of which are singletons. This sequence originates from a human donor in good health. The genes are TRBV4-2 and TRBJ1-3; D is uncertain. The specimen was CD4+ T cells sorted from blood. The CDR3 loop is CASSQDSESGGNTIYF. In nucleotides, the CDR3 is TGTGCCAGCAGCCAAGATTCCGAGAGTGGAGGAAACACCATATATTTT.